The rows below give T cell receptor beta chains drawn from one sample of a study of T cells in Graves' hyperthyroidism and ophthalmopathy. One entry per CDR3 protein results from TCRdb running MiXCR on the multiplex PCR reads. The sample consists of approximately 520,000 distinct CDR3 sequences, around 21% of them appearing once. The sequencing input was blood. The source of these receptors is a man in his late teens or twenties with Graves' hyperthyroidism. Both conserved end residues are part of each CDR3. The order of the fields is J gene, D gene, V gene, clone size, CDR3 DNA, CDR3 protein. D genes are given only for firm matches. Expanded clones are given a class, and other clones once, few, many or no size at all.

>TRBJ1-2|NA|TRBV29-1|NA
TGCAGCCGATGGGGCTCCGTCTATGGCTACACCTTC
CSRWGSVYGYTF
>TRBJ1-5|TRBD1|TRBV19|NA
TGTGCCAGTACCACCGACAGGGGATGGGGTCAGCCCCAGCATTTT
CASTTDRGWGQPQHF
>TRBJ1-2|NA|TRBV12-3/TRBV12-4|many
TGTGCCAGCAGTTCCGGGACGGAGATTTATGGCTACACCTTC
CASSSGTEIYGYTF
>TRBJ2-7|TRBD1|TRBV11-2|many
TGTGCCAGCAGCTTCGACAGGGGGGGTTACGAGCAGTACTTC
CASSFDRGGYEQYF
>TRBJ1-2|NA|TRBV6-1|many
TGTGCCAGCAGTGAAGGATTAGGGGGGCGCGATGGCTACACCTTC
CASSEGLGGRDGYTF
>TRBJ1-5|NA|TRBV27|many
TGTGCCAGCGCCAAGGGCTTCAATCAGCCCCAGCATTTT
CASAKGFNQPQHF
>TRBJ1-1|TRBD1|TRBV6-1|NA
TGTGCCAGCAGGGACATAGGGGCAGGGGGGACTGAAGCTTTCTTT
CASRDIGAGGTEAFF
>TRBJ1-5|NA|TRBV12-3/TRBV12-4|many
TGTGCCAGCAGTTTAAGTTTTTTAGGTTATAGCAATCAGCCCCAGCATTTT
CASSLSFLGYSNQPQHF
>TRBJ2-7|TRBD2|TRBV5-1|NA
TGCGCCAGCCGCAATAGCGGGGGGACCTACGAGCAGTACTTC
CASRNSGGTYEQYF
>TRBJ1-2|NA|TRBV18|many
TGTGCCAGCTCCCCCGGCGCCAACTATGGCTACACCTTC
CASSPGANYGYTF
>TRBJ2-1|TRBD2|TRBV24-1|many
TGTGCCACCAGGGGTAGCGGGAGCTCCTACAATGAGCAGTTCTTC
CATRGSGSSYNEQFF
>TRBJ2-7|NA|TRBV7-8|many
TGTGCCAGCAGCTTAGGACAGGGACTCGGGGAGCAGTACTTC
CASSLGQGLGEQYF
>TRBJ2-5|NA|TRBV11-3|NA
TGTGCCAGCAGCTTAGACGCCAGCGAGACCCAGTACTTC
CASSLDASETQYF
>TRBJ2-2|NA|TRBV20-1|NA
TGCAGTGCTAGCGGGGGGCCAGCCGGGGAGCTGTTTTTT
CSASGGPAGELFF
>TRBJ1-5|NA|TRBV6-1|many
TGTGCCAGCATTCCCACTAAGGGCTACAATCAGCCCCAGCATTTT
CASIPTKGYNQPQHF
>TRBJ1-1|NA|TRBV19|many
TGTGCCAGTATGGAGGGGGATTCGGTCCCTGAAGCTTTCTTT
CASMEGDSVPEAFF
>TRBJ2-5|NA|TRBV5-1|NA
TGCGCCAGCAGCTCGGGGCTAGGGCGAGAGACCCAGTACTTC
CASSSGLGRETQYF
>TRBJ1-1|NA|TRBV3-1|many
TGTGCCAGCAGCCAAGATCAAGGAGAAGCTTTCTTT
CASSQDQGEAFF
>TRBJ2-7|TRBD1|TRBV9|many
TGTGCCAGCAGCGGACAGGGTCCGGGCGAGCAGTACTTC
CASSGQGPGEQYF
>TRBJ1-4|TRBD1|TRBV6-2/TRBV6-3|few
TGTGCCAGCAGTTACGAAGGGACAGGGATAACTAATGAAAAACTGTTTTTT
CASSYEGTGITNEKLFF
>TRBJ2-5|TRBD1|TRBV12-3/TRBV12-4|many
TGTGCCAGCAGGACAACAGGGGTTGAGACCCAGTACTTC
CASRTTGVETQYF
>TRBJ1-1|NA|TRBV6-1|NA
TGTGCCAGTGGGGCGCAGAACACTGAAGCTTTCTTT
CASGAQNTEAFF
>TRBJ1-5|NA|TRBV2|many
TGTGCCAGCACCCCGGACAGTGGAGGCAATCAGCCCCAGCATTTT
CASTPDSGGNQPQHF
>TRBJ1-2|NA|TRBV12-3/TRBV12-4|many
TGTGCCAGCAGGGACGAGACAGATCTTAACTATGGCTACACCTTC
CASRDETDLNYGYTF
>TRBJ1-2|NA|TRBV20-1|many
TGCAGTGCTAGAAGGGCCAGGCGCGGAATCCGGGACACCTATGGCTACACCTTC
CSARRARRGIRDTYGYTF
>TRBJ2-5|NA|TRBV18|many
TGTGCCAGCTCACCACCTTCTGGCGGCCAAGAGACCCAGTACTTC
CASSPPSGGQETQYF
>TRBJ2-2|NA|TRBV5-1|many
TGTGCCAGCAGTTACGGGCAGGGGAACACCGGGGAGCTGTTTTTT
CASSYGQGNTGELFF
>TRBJ2-5|TRBD2|TRBV5-1|NA
TGCGTCAGCAGCCCGGGAGCGGGACAAGAGACCCAGTACTTC
CVSSPGAGQETQYF
>TRBJ1-1|NA|TRBV30|many
TGTGCCTGGAATAGGAACACTCGGAACACTGAAGCTTTCTTT
CAWNRNTRNTEAFF
>TRBJ2-5|NA|TRBV12-5|many
TGTGCTAGTGGCCACCAAGAGACCCAGTACTTC
CASGHQETQYF
>TRBJ1-5|TRBD1|TRBV12-3/TRBV12-4|NA
TGTGCCAGCACTAAGGACAGGGTGCAGGATCAGCCCCAGCATTTT
CASTKDRVQDQPQHF
>TRBJ2-7|NA|TRBV3-1|NA
TGTGCCAGCAGCCAAGATGCGAGGCAGGCACCCTACGAGCAGTACTTC
CASSQDARQAPYEQYF
>TRBJ1-3|TRBD1|TRBV27|NA
TGTGCCAATTCCCGGGACAGGGGCCCATCCAGCTCTGGAAACACCATATATTTT
CANSRDRGPSSSGNTIYF
>TRBJ1-5|NA|TRBV19|NA
TGTGCCAGTAACCCGACGGGGAATAGCAATCAGCCCCAGCATTTT
CASNPTGNSNQPQHF
>TRBJ2-5|TRBD2|TRBV29-1|few
TGCAGCGTTGCGGGGGGACCGCAAGAGACCCAGTACTTC
CSVAGGPQETQYF
>TRBJ2-7|NA|TRBV5-1|many
TGCGCCAGCAGCTTGGATAGACTACTCTACGAGCAGTACTTC
CASSLDRLLYEQYF
>TRBJ1-5|TRBD1|TRBV25-1|NA
TGTGCCAGCGCTGAGACAGGGGGGAATCAGCCCCAGCATTTT
CASAETGGNQPQHF
>TRBJ1-2|NA|TRBV20-1|many
TGCAGTGCTAGATCTCCGGGAGGCTACACCTTC
CSARSPGGYTF
>TRBJ1-1|NA|TRBV5-1|NA
TGCGCCAGCAGCTTGTGGGCAGGGAGGAACACTGAAGCTTTCTTT
CASSLWAGRNTEAFF
>TRBJ2-2|NA|TRBV9|NA
TGTGCCAGCAGCCCAAGGGCAGTGGGGAGCACCGGGGAGCTGTTTTTT
CASSPRAVGSTGELFF
>TRBJ2-7|NA|TRBV12-3/TRBV12-4|NA
TGTGCCAGCAGTTACACAGGGTACGATCAGTACTTC
CASSYTGYDQYF
>TRBJ1-2|NA|TRBV6-1|NA
TGTGCCAGCAGTCCCCGACCCGTTAAAGACTATGGCTACACCTTC
CASSPRPVKDYGYTF